These 10 T cell receptor beta chains originate from one sample sequenced in a study of T-cell reconstitution after alpha-beta-depleted transplantation in children. Library preparation (for TCRbeta) was performed with unique molecular identifiers. TCRdb independently ran MiXCR on the PCR reads; one entry per CDR3 protein. The sample holds 420,000 or so distinct CDR3 sequences, approximately 10% seen once. This material consisted of PBMCs from the stem cell graft donor, taken from the stem cell graft. These receptors all stem from a human donor who donated a stem cell graft to a child with acute myeloid leukemia.

The chain links TRBV4-1 to TRBJ2-1; TRBD1 matches 10 bases. The CDR3 consists of 13 residues. The junction had 3 bases not matched to a gene; V was cut back by 1 base and J by 12 bases. Germline V lookup: CDR1 MGHRA, CDR2 YSYEKL. The CDR3 nucleotides read TGCGCCAGCAGCCAAGGACAGGGGGCTGGGCAGTTCTTC. Residues: CASSQGQGAGQFF.

This clonotype was detected many times. J is TRBJ2-5 and V is TRBV12-3 or TRBV12-4; D gene uncertain. The CDR3 sequence is 12 residues long. Deletions cut 5 bases from V and 6 bases from J, with 10 bases between. The CDR3 reads CASSPAGQTQYF. The CDR3 DNA follows: TGTGCCAGCAGTCCCGCCGGGCAGACCCAGTACTTC.

V is TRBV18 and J is TRBJ2-6; D not resolved. CDR1 and CDR2 (germline): KGHSH, LQKENI. This CDR3 comprises 15 residues. The V end was cut by 1 base, the J end by 3 bases, with 7 bases between. As DNA, the CDR3 is TGTGCCAGCTCACCACAGGGATATGGGGCCAACGTCCTGACTTTC. It encodes CASSPQGYGANVLTF.

The chain links TRBV15 to TRBJ1-3, with 7 bases lining up with TRBD1. J gave up 8 bases and V 8 bases, and 18 bases lay outside the gene matches. Germline CDR1 LNHNV, CDR2 YYDKDF (reference sequence). The CDR3 extends over 16 amino acids. The CDR3 DNA follows: TGTGCCACCGGGAATATAGACAGGGCGGTCCGACACACCATATATTTT. It codes for CATGNIDRAVRHTIYF.

This clonotype was seen at least ten times. A read error may account for a junction end that differs from germline. This chain links TRBV9 with TRBJ1-1; D perhaps matches TRBD1 (5 bases). CDR3 length: 12 residues. Germline V CDR1 and CDR2: SGDLS, YYNGEE. For the CDR3, the DNA is TGCGCCAGCAGCGTGGGGGGCACTGAAGCTTTCTTT. This codes for CASSVGGTEAFF. Together with reference TRBV9 and TRBJ1-1, the CDR3 gives the full variable domain: DSGVTQTPKHLITATGQRVTLRCSPRSGDLSVYWYQQSLDQGLQFLIQYYNGEERAKGNILERFSAQQFPDLHSELNLSSLELGDSALYFCASSVGGTEAFFGQGTRLTVV.

The V and J genes are TRBV20-1 and TRBJ1-6, with TRBD1 matching over 8 bases. Germline assignment: CDR1 DFQATT and CDR2 SNEGSKA (reference sequence). The CDR3 length is 17 residues. V shed 2 bases and J 0 bases; nucleotides not matched to a gene: 6. As DNA, the CDR3 is TGCAGTGCTAGATCGGACAGGGACGGCTCCTATAATTCACCCCTCCACTTT. Protein sequence: CSARSDRDGSYNSPLHF.

The rearrangement links TRBV6-1 to TRBJ2-3; 7 bases are shared with TRBD2. CDR3 size: 16 residues. Germline-derived CDR1 and CDR2 are MNHNS and SASEGT. V gave up 1 base and J gave up 5 bases; unmatched junction bases: 9. The CDR3 DNA follows: TGTGCCAGCAGTGAAGGTTGGGGAGGGACTAAAGATACGCAGTATTTT. Protein product: CASSEGWGGTKDTQYF.

This clonotype was seen only a few times. This CDR3 is CASSLGAAETQYF. For the CDR3, the DNA is TGCGCCAGCAGCTTGGGAGCGGCGGAGACCCAGTACTTC. The chain combines TRBV5-1 with TRBJ2-5, with D possibly matching TRBD2 (5 bases). Germline V gene sequence: CDR1 SGHRS, CDR2 YFSETQ. V lost 0 bases and J lost 5, with 8 bases in between. CDR3 length: 13 amino acids.

This clonotype has at least ten counts. The V and J genes are TRBV20-1 and TRBJ2-7; D might be TRBD1 or TRBD2, each matching 7 bases. V was trimmed by 0 bases and J by 2 bases, leaving 17 bases between them. Germline loops: CDR1 DFQATT, CDR2 SNEGSKA (reference sequence). The CDR3 length is 16 residues. The CDR3 region is CSARDPEGRGPYEQYF. CDR3 DNA sequence: TGCAGTGCTAGAGACCCGGAAGGGAGGGGGCCCTACGAGCAGTACTTC.

This clonotype was detected a few times. The chain combines TRBV12-3 or TRBV12-4 with TRBJ1-2; the match to TRBD1 covers 7 bases. Trimming took 6 bases from V and 7 from J; bases not matched to a gene: 8. The CDR3 runs to 13 residues. The CDR3 loop is CASSPQGQRGYTF. Here the CDR3 DNA reads TGTGCCAGCAGCCCCCAGGGACAGCGTGGCTACACCTTC.